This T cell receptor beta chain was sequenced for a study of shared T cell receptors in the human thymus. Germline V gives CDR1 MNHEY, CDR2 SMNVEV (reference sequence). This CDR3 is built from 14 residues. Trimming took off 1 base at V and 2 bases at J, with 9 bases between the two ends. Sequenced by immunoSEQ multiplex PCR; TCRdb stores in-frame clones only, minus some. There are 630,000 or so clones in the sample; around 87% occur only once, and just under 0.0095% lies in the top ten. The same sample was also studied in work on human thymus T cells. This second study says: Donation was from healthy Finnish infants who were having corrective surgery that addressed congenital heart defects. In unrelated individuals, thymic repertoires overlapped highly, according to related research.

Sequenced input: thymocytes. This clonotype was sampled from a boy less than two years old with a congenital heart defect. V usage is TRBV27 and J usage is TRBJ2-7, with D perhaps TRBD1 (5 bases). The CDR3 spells CASSLFGRAYEQYF. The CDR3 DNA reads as TGTGCCAGCAGTTTATTCGGCAGGGCCTACGAGCAGTACTTC.